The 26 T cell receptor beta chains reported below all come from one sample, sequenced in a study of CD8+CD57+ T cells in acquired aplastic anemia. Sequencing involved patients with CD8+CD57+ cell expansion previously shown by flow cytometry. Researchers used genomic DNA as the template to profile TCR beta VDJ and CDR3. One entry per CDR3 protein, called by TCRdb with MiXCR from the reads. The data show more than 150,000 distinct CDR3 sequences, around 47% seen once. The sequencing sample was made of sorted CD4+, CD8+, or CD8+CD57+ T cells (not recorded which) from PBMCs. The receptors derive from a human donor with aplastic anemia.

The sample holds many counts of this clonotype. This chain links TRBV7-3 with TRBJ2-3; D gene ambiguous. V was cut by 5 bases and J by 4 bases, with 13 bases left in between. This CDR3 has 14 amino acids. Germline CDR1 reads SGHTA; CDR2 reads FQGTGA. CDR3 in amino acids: CASSAGSAPDTQYF. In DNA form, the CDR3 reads TGTGCCAGCAGCGCCGGGTCTGCCCCAGATACGCAGTATTTT. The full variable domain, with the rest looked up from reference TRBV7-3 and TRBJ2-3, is GAGVSQTPSNKVTEKGKYVELRCDPISGHTALYWYRQSLGQGPEFLIYFQGTGAADDSGLPNDRFFAVRPEGSVSTLKIQRTERGDSAVYLCASSAGSAPDTQYFGPGTRLTVL.

The DNA for the CDR3 is TGTGCCAGCAGCACATACACTAGCGCAGATACGCAGTATTTT. Translated, it gives CASSTYTSADTQYF. The chain has TRBV7-2 and TRBJ2-3; 7 positions agree with TRBD2. This CDR3 region has 14 residues. V lost 5 bases and J lost 4; bases outside the gene matches: 6. Germline values: CDR1 SGHTA, CDR2 FQGNSA.

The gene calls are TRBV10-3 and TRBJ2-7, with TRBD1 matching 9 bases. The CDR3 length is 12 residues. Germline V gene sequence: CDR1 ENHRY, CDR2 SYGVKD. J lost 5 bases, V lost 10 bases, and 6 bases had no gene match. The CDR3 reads CATRDREHEQYF. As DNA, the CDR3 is TGTGCCACCCGGGACAGGGAACACGAGCAGTACTTC.

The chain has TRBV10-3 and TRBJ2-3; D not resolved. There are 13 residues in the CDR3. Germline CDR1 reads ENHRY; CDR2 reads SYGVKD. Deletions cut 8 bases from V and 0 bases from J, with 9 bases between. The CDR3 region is CAIQAVSTDTQYF. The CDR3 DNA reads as TGTGCCATCCAGGCTGTGAGCACAGATACGCAGTATTTT.

CDR3 residues: CVTKYLNGVYYEQYF. The CDR3 DNA follows: TGTGTCACCAAATACCTAAACGGAGTTTACTACGAGCAGTACTTC. V gene TRBV6-2 or TRBV6-3 combines with J gene TRBJ2-7; unclear D gene. Germline V gene sequence: CDR1 MNHEY, CDR2 SVGEGT. This CDR3 has 15 amino acids.

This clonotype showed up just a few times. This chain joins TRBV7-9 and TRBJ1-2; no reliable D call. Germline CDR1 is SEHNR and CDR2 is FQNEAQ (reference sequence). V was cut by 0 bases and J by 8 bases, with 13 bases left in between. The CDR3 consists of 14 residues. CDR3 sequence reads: CASSLASPEGGYTF. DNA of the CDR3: TGTGCCAGCAGCTTAGCTAGTCCCGAGGGCGGCTACACCTTC.

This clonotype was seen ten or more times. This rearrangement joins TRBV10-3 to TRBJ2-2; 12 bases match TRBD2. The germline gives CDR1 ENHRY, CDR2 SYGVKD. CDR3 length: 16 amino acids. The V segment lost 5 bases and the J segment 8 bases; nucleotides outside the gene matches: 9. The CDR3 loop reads CAISPRTSGKKGELFF. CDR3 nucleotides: TGTGCCATCAGTCCCCGGACTAGCGGGAAGAAGGGGGAGCTGTTTTTT.

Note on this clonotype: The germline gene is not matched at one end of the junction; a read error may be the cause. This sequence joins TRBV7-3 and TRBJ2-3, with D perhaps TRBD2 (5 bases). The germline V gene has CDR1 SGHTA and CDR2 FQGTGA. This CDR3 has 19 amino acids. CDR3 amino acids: CASSVTNLKAETSTDTQYF. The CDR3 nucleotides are TGTGCCAGCAGCGTAACTAACCTGAAAGCGGAAACTAGCACAGATACGCAGTATTTT. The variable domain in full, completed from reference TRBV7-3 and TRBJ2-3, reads GAGVSQTPSNKVTEKGKYVELRCDPISGHTALYWYRQSLGQGPEFLIYFQGTGAADDSGLPNDRFFAVRPEGSVSTLKIQRTERGDSAVYLCASSVTNLKAETSTDTQYFGPGTRLTVL.

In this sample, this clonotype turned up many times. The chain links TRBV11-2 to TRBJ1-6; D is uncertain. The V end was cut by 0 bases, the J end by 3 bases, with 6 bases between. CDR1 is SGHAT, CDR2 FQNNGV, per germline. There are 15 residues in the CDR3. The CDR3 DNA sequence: TGTGCCAGCAGCTTAGATAGTAACTATAATTCACCCCTCCACTTT. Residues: CASSLDSNYNSPLHF.

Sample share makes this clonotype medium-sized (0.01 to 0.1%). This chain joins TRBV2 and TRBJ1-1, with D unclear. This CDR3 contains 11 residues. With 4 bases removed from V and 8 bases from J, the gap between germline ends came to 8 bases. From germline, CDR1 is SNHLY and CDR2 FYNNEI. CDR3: CASSGRAEAFF. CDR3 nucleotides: TGTGCCAGCAGTGGTAGGGCGGAAGCTTTCTTT.

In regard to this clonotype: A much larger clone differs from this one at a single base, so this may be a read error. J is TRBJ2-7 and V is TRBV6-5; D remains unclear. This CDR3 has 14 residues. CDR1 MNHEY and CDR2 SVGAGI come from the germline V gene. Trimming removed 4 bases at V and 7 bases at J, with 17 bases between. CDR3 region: CASSSPRTAREQYF. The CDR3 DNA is TGTGCCAGCAGTTCCCCTAGGACCGCCAGAGAGCAGTACTTC.

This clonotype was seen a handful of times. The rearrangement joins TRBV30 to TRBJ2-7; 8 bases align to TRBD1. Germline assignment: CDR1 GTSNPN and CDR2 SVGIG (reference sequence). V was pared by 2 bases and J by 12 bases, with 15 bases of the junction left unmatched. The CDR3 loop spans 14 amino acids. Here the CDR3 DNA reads TGTGCCTGGAGTAGGGGTCAGGGGGCCCCTCGATTGTACTTC. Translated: CAWSRGQGAPRLYF.

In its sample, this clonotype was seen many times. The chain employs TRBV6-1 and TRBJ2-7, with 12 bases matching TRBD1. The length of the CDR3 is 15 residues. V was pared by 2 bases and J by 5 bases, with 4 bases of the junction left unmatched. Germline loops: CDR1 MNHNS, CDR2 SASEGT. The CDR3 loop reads CASSEPGQGAHEQYF. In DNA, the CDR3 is TGTGCCAGCAGTGAACCGGGACAGGGGGCTCACGAGCAGTACTTC.

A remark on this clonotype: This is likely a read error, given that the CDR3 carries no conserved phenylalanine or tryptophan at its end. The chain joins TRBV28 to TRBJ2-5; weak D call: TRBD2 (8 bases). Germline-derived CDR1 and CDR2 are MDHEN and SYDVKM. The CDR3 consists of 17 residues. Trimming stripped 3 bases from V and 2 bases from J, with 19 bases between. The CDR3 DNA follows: TGTGCCAGCAGTTTCGGGAGGGGGCACGACCCACAAGAGACCCAGTACCTC. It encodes CASSFGRGHDPQETQYL.

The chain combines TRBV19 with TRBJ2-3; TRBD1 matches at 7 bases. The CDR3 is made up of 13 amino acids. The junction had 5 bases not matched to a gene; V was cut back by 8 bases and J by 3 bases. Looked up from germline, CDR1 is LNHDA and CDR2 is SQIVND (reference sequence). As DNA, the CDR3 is TGTGCCAGTGCGAGACAGGGTACAGATACGCAGTATTTT. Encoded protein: CASARQGTDTQYF.

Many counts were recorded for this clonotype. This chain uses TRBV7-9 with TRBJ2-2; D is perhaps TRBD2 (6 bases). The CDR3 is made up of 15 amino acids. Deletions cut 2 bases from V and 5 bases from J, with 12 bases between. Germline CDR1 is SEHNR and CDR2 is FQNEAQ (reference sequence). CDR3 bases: TGTGCCAGCAGCTTAAATGGGGAGGTGACCGGGGAGCTGTTTTTT. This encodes CASSLNGEVTGELFF.

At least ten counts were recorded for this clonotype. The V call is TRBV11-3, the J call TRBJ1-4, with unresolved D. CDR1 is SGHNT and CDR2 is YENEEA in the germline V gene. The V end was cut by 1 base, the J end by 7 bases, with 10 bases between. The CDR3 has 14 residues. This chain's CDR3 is CASSLGEGFEKLFF. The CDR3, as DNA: TGTGCCAGCAGCTTAGGAGAAGGGTTTGAAAAACTGTTTTTT.

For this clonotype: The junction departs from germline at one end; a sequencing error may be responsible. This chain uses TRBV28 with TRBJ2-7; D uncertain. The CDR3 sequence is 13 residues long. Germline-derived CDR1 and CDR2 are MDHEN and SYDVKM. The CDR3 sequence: CASSLLRTYQQYF. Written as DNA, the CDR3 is TGTGCCAGCAGTCTCTTGCGGACCTACCAGCAGTACTTC.

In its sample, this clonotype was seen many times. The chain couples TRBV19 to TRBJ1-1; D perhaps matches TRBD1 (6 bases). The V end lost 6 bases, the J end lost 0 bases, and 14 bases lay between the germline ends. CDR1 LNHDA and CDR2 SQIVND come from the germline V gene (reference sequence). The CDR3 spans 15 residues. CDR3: CASSLSDSMNTEAFF. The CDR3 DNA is TGTGCCAGTAGCCTATCGGACAGCATGAACACTGAAGCTTTCTTT.

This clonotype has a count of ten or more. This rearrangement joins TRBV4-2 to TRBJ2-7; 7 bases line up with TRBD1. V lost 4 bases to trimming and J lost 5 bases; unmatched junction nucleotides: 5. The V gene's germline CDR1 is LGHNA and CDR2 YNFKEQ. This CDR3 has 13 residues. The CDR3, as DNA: TGTGCCAGCAGCCGGGACAGCCCAAACGAGCAGTACTTC. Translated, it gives CASSRDSPNEQYF.

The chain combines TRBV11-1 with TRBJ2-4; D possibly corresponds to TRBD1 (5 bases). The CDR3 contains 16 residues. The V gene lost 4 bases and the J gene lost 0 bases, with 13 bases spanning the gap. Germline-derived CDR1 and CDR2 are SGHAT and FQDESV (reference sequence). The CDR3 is CASSSASTVAKNIQYF. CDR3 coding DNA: TGTGCCAGCAGCTCTGCCTCGACAGTAGCCAAAAACATTCAGTACTTC.

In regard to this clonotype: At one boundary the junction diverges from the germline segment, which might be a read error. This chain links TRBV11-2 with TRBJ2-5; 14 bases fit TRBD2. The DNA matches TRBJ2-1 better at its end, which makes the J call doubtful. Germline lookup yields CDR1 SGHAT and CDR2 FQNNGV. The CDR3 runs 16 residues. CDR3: CACSSGLAGVKGEQFF. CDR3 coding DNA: TGTGCCTGCAGCTCGGGACTAGCGGGAGTAAAAGGTGAGCAGTTCTTC.

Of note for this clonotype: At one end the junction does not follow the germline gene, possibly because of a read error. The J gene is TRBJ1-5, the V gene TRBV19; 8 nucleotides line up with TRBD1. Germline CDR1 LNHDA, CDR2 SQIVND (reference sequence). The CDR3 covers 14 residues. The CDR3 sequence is CASSDRGPHQLQHF. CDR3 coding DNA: TGTGCCAGTAGCGACAGGGGTCCCCATCAGCTCCAGCATTTT.

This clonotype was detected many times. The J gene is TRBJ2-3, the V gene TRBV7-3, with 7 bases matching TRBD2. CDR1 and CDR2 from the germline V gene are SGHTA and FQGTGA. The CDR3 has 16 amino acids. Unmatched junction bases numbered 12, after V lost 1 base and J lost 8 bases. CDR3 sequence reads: CASSLMLGLGGSTQYF. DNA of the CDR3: TGTGCCAGCAGCTTAATGTTAGGGTTGGGAGGGAGTACGCAGTATTTT.

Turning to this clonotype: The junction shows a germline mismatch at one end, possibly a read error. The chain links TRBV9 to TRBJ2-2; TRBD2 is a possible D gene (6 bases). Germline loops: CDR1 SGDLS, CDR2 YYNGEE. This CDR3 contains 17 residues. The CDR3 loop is CASASTSWRGRTGELFF. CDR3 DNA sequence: TGTGCCAGCGCGTCCACTAGCTGGAGAGGTCGAACCGGGGAGCTGTTTTTC.

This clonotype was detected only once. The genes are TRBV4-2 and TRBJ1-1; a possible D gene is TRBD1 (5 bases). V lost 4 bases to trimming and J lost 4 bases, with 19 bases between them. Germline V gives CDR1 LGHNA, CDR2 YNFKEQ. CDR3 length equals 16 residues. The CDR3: CASSPKGRSEVTEAFF. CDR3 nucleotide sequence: TGTGCCAGCAGCCCTAAGGGGCGTTCTGAGGTCACTGAAGCTTTCTTT.